The present TCR beta chain was sequenced within a study of human T cells and chemical hapten exposure. Study context: Donors were sensitized with 2% DPC on the upper inner arm. During the roughly 26-week study period, patients had diphenylcyclopropenone applied to the scalp every week. Study-wide findings and caveats: DPC sensitization did not alter TCRs above 1 in 1000 frequency. Expanded TCRs showed more large CDR3 clusters than pre-sensitization or healthy control sets.

Time point here: patch test 1, 2 weeks after DPC sensitization. Treatment meaning: therapeutic diphenylcyclopropenone sensitization with weekly scalp DPC. Looked up from germline, CDR1 is MNHEY and CDR2 is SMNVEV (reference sequence). The CDR3 spans 15 residues. J lost 0 bases, V lost 3 bases, and 0 bases had no gene match. This clonotype was observed a handful of times. Its target is unknown. From the RACE reads, TCRdb called clonotypes with MiXCR, one entry per CDR3 protein. Here the sample spans some 15,000 distinct CDR3 sequences, about a sixth being singletons. The V gene is TRBV27, the J gene TRBJ2-2, with 8 positions matching TRBD1. The TCR was taken from a woman in her thirties with alopecia areata. Some clones in this sample may be carry-over from other donors' samples. Sequenced here: whole blood, sampled in connection with sensitization to the hapten diphenylcyclopropenone (DPC). The CDR3 coding sequence is TGTGCCAGCAGTTTCAGGGGGCCGAACACCGGGGAGCTGTTTTTT. Amino acids: CASSFRGPNTGELFF.